The rows below give T cell receptor beta chains drawn from one sample of a study of OX40 agonist ivuxolimab in advanced cancers. The method was immunoSEQ multiplex PCR; TCRdb's version includes in-frame clones alone and lacks a portion of them. The table includes around 65,000 clones, over 75% detected once. The material sequenced was CD4+ or CD8+ T cells sorted from blood, taken in a trial of the OX40 agonist ivuxolimab. The receptors were gathered from an adult with an advanced solid tumor such as melanoma, head and neck, liver or kidney cancer. Both conserved end residues are part of each CDR3. Size tells how often a clone was seen (once, few, many) or the class of an expanded clone, and some rows leave it out.

.	TRBV21-1	TRBJ2-7	CASSKDRQGAGQYF
.	TRBV10-3	TRBJ2-3	CAISRTGGTDTQYF
.	TRBV5-1	TRBJ2-6	CASSLEPGLLSSGANVLTF
.	TRBV28	TRBJ2-3	CASSPPLETSTDTQYF
.	TRBV28	TRBJ2-1	CASSFPPDGSSYNEQFF
.	TRBV6-6	TRBJ2-2	CASSLSGNTGELFF
.	TRBV7-2	TRBJ1-2	CASRPGTGPHLHAF
.	TRBV5-4	TRBJ1-1	CASSLRDRGDTEAFF
once	TRBV9	TRBJ2-3	CASSPSGRATDTQYF
once	TRBV9	TRBJ1-1	CASSVVGGMNTEAFF
.	TRBV6-5	TRBJ2-1	CASSRTSADYNEQFF
.	TRBV27	TRBJ2-5	CASWGPGSETQYF
.	TRBV13	TRBJ1-4	CASSLESNGGPEEKLFF
.	TRBV15	TRBJ2-3	CATSRRAGGRTDTQYF
.	TRBV28	TRBJ2-5	CASSLTGGDQETQYF
.	TRBV18	TRBJ2-1	CASSPTVYYNEQFF
.	TRBV13	TRBJ2-2	CASSFGTGTGELFF